What follows are 30 T cell receptor beta chains derived from one specimen sequenced in a study of T cell repertoires in cytomegalovirus infection. TCRdb processed the reads anew with MiXCR; each CDR3 protein has one entry. The repertoire holds about 530,000 distinct CDR3 sequences, with approximately 25% as singletons. The sample comprised PBMCs. All receptors come from a human donor in good health (CMV status not recorded). Some clones in this sample may be carry-over from other donors' samples.

The chain has TRBV28 and TRBJ1-4; TRBD1 is a possible D gene (5 bases). The V gene lost 6 bases and the J gene lost 4 bases, with 18 bases spanning the gap. The CDR3 runs 16 residues. Germline loops: CDR1 MDHEN, CDR2 SYDVKM. CDR3 nucleotides: TGTGCCAGCAGACCATGGACGGGGCGGGATAATGAAAAACTGTTTTTT. It translates to CASRPWTGRDNEKLFF.

This clonotype was detected a few times. This chain joins TRBV27 and TRBJ1-1, with D unresolved. There are 14 residues in the CDR3. CDR1 and CDR2 (germline): MNHEY, SMNVEV (reference sequence). V lost 8 bases and J lost 0, with 13 bases in between. The CDR3 reads CASCKHFMNTEAFF. The DNA for the CDR3 is TGTGCCAGCTGTAAACACTTTATGAACACTGAAGCTTTCTTT.

V gene TRBV5-6 combines with J gene TRBJ2-1, with D perhaps matching TRBD1 (6 bases). V was clipped by 4 bases and J by 6 bases, with 20 bases between them. Germline loops: CDR1 SGHDT, CDR2 YYEEEE. The length of the CDR3 is 16 residues. CDR3 residues: CASSGPRRGFGNEQFF. CDR3 nucleotides: TGTGCCAGCAGCGGACCTCGCAGGGGCTTCGGCAATGAGCAGTTCTTC.

The chain joins TRBV6-2 or TRBV6-3 to TRBJ2-3; perhaps TRBD2 as D (5 bases). Trimming left V 2 bases short and J 2 bases short, with 8 bases between. The germline V gene encodes CDR1 MNHEY and CDR2 SVGEGT. The CDR3 has 14 amino acids. The CDR3 nucleotides are TGTGCCAGCAGTTACGCGGGTAACACAGATACGCAGTATTTT. Encoded protein: CASSYAGNTDTQYF.

This clonotype showed up many times. The chain recombines TRBV12-3 or TRBV12-4 with TRBJ1-1; weak D call: TRBD1 (5 bases). Trimming cost V 6 bases and J 6 bases, with 14 bases left between them. The CDR3 is 13 residues long. CDR3 in DNA: TGTGCCAGCAGGGAACAGGTAGGGGCTGAAGCTTTCTTT. Translated: CASREQVGAEAFF.

The chain has TRBV27 and TRBJ1-1; maybe TRBD1 (5 bases). Trimming pared 5 bases from V and 4 bases from J, leaving 14 bases between. The germline V gene has CDR1 MNHEY and CDR2 SMNVEV (reference sequence). This CDR3 has 14 residues. CDR3 coding DNA: TGTGCCAGCAGTCCACAGGTGGGTGGCACTGAAGCTTTCTTT. This gives the protein CASSPQVGGTEAFF.

This clonotype was detected many times. The chain links TRBV7-2 to TRBJ2-3; 8 nucleotides match TRBD2. Losses at the gene ends were 4 bases for V and 1 base for J; bases not matched to a gene: 7. This CDR3 is built from 16 residues. Germline V CDR1 and CDR2: SGHTA, FQGNSA. The CDR3 loop reads CASSSRGAGGTDTQYF. DNA for the CDR3: TGTGCCAGCAGCTCGCGGGGGGCGGGAGGCACAGATACGCAGTATTTT.

The CDR3 DNA is TGTGCCAGTAGTACCCCGGGAAGGTCCTACAATGAGCAGTTCTTC. Translating gives CASSTPGRSYNEQFF. The gene calls are TRBV19 and TRBJ2-1; the D gene is possibly TRBD2 (5 bases). CDR3 size: 15 residues. CDR1 and CDR2 (germline): LNHDA, SQIVND (reference sequence). Between the trimmed V and J ends, which lost 4 bases and 1 base, there was a span of 11 bases.

V is TRBV14 and J is TRBJ2-1, with no clear D. V was clipped by 1 base and J by 9 bases, with 16 bases between them. The germline gives CDR1 SGHDN, CDR2 FVKESK. The CDR3 is 15 residues long. This chain's CDR3 is CASSQGSVLIGEQFF. The CDR3, as DNA: TGTGCCAGCAGCCAAGGATCTGTGCTTATCGGTGAGCAGTTCTTC.

This clonotype was counted between two and nine times. V is TRBV5-1 and J is TRBJ2-3; 7 bases agree with TRBD1. Germline V gene sequence: CDR1 SGHRS, CDR2 YFSETQ. Losses at the gene ends were 4 bases for V and 2 bases for J; bases not matched to a gene: 7. The CDR3 is 15 amino acids. The CDR3 reads CASSPPGQNTDTQYF. The DNA for the CDR3 is TGCGCCAGCAGCCCGCCGGGACAGAACACAGATACGCAGTATTTT.

This clonotype was seen repeatedly, ten times or more. The rearrangement uses TRBV7-2 and TRBJ1-6; 9 bases are shared with TRBD1. CDR3 size: 21 residues. Germline loops: CDR1 SGHTA, CDR2 FQGNSA. J gave up 0 bases and V 5 bases, and 17 bases lay outside the gene matches. CDR3: CASSIFTPGTGFSSYNSPLHF. The CDR3 bases are TGTGCCAGCAGCATTTTCACCCCGGGGACAGGGTTTAGCTCCTATAATTCACCCCTCCACTTT.

This clonotype occurred many times. V and J are TRBV6-2 or TRBV6-3 and TRBJ2-1; no definite D call. The CDR3 runs 13 residues. V shed 2 bases and J shed 6 bases, with 8 bases lying between them. Germline V lookup: CDR1 MNHEY, CDR2 SVGEGT. The CDR3 nucleotides read TGTGCCAGCAGTTACCAGGCGACCAATGAGCAGTTCTTC. It encodes CASSYQATNEQFF.

Of note for this clonotype: The conserved phenylalanine or tryptophan is not found at the CDR3 terminus, so this likely reflects a read error. This rearrangement joins TRBV9 to TRBJ1-1; no clear D. V was trimmed by 0 bases and J by 11 bases, leaving 14 bases between them. This CDR3 is 13 amino acids long. CDR1 and CDR2 from the germline V gene are SGDLS and YYNGEE. As DNA, the CDR3 is TGTGCCAGCAGCGTAGACAACCTGCAGAAGGCTTTCTCT. It encodes CASSVDNLQKAFS.

The chain has TRBV6-2 or TRBV6-3 and TRBJ2-1; 8 bases align to TRBD2. Germline assignment: CDR1 MNHEY and CDR2 SVGEGT. The junction had 13 bases not matched to a gene; V was cut back by 4 bases and J by 2 bases. The CDR3 consists of 18 residues. CDR3 sequence reads: CASSFPTLSGKTYNEQFF. DNA of the CDR3: TGTGCCAGCAGTTTTCCCACCCTTAGCGGGAAGACCTACAATGAGCAGTTCTTC.

This clonotype came up once. The chain links TRBV28 to TRBJ2-7; maybe TRBD2 (6 bases). V was pared by 9 bases and J by 0 bases, with 15 bases between. CDR3 length equals 14 residues. Germline CDR1 and CDR2: MDHEN and SYDVKM. CDR3 DNA: TGTGCCAGTCATGAGGGACTGATCTCCTACGAGCAGTACTTC. Translated, it gives CASHEGLISYEQYF.

This sequence joins TRBV6-2 or TRBV6-3 and TRBJ2-7, with a possible D match to TRBD1 (6 bases). The CDR3 length is 14 residues. Per germline, CDR1 MNHEY and CDR2 SVGEGT. Deletions cut 7 bases from V and 4 bases from J, with 17 bases between. Written as DNA, the CDR3 is TGTGCCAGCAACCACAGGGTGGGTATTTACGAGCAGTACGTC. Residues: CASNHRVGIYEQYV.

This clonotype was counted only a few times. The chain joins TRBV11-3 to TRBJ2-1; D unclear. CDR1 SGHNT and CDR2 YENEEA come from the germline V gene. The V gene lost 8 bases and the J gene lost 0 bases, with 8 bases spanning the gap. The CDR3 extends over 13 amino acids. The CDR3 DNA follows: TGTGCCAGCGGGGAAAGCTCCTACAATGAGCAGTTCTTC. Translated: CASGESSYNEQFF.

V usage is TRBV18 and J usage is TRBJ1-5, with 12 positions matching TRBD1. The germline V gene encodes CDR1 KGHSH and CDR2 LQKENI. Trimming at V came to 0 bases and at J to 2 bases, leaving 5 bases not matched to a gene. This CDR3 contains 18 residues. CDR3 protein: CASSPPGQGALGNQPQHF. CDR3 nucleotides: TGTGCCAGCTCACCACCGGGACAGGGGGCATTAGGCAATCAGCCCCAGCATTTT.

The chain has TRBV7-2 and TRBJ2-5; D may be TRBD1 (6 bases). Germline assignment: CDR1 SGHTA and CDR2 FQGNSA. The CDR3 runs 15 residues. Trimming removed 5 bases at V and 6 bases at J, with 19 bases between. CDR3 in DNA: TGTGCCAGCAGCCAAGGGGGATACACGGGGCAGACCCAGTACTTC. Its protein is CASSQGGYTGQTQYF.

This sequence joins TRBV28 and TRBJ2-5, with TRBD2 identical over 8 bases. CDR3 length: 19 residues. Germline CDR1 MDHEN, CDR2 SYDVKM. Trimming cost V 5 bases and J 1 base; bases outside gene matches: 18. The CDR3 bases are TGTGCCAGCAGTCGCTCGCGGGGCGGGAGGCCAGGTCCCCAAGAGACCCAGTACTTC. Translation gives CASSRSRGGRPGPQETQYF. The variable domain in full, with the rest retrieved from reference TRBV28 and TRBJ2-5, is DVKVTQSSRYLVKRTGEKVFLECVQDMDHENMFWYRQDPGLGLRLIYFSYDVKMKEKGDIPEGYSVSREKKERFSLILESASTNQTSMYLCASSRSRGGRPGPQETQYFGPGTRLLVL.

The CDR3 is CSAPWTGSSYNEQFF. The CDR3 DNA is TGCAGTGCCCCCTGGACAGGGAGCTCCTACAATGAGCAGTTCTTC. The chain recombines TRBV20-1 with TRBJ2-1, with TRBD1 matching 8 bases. CDR3 length equals 15 residues. Trimming at V came to 6 bases and at J to 0 bases, leaving 7 bases not matched to a gene. The germline CDR1 and CDR2 sequences are DFQATT and SNEGSKA (reference sequence).

This sequence joins TRBV7-2 and TRBJ2-3; 9 nucleotides match TRBD1. Unmatched junction bases numbered 10, after V lost 3 bases and J lost 6 bases. CDR3 length equals 16 residues. Germline V gives CDR1 SGHTA, CDR2 FQGNSA. As DNA, the CDR3 is TGTGCCAGCAGCTTGGTCGGGGGGACAGGGACGGATACGCAGTATTTT. Protein sequence: CASSLVGGTGTDTQYF. The whole variable domain, filled in from reference TRBV7-2 and TRBJ2-3, reads GAGVSQSPSNKVTEKGKDVELRCDPISGHTALYWYRQSLGQGLEFLIYFQGNSAPDKSGLPSDRFSAERTGGSVSTLTIQRTQQEDSAVYLCASSLVGGTGTDTQYFGPGTRLTVL.

The chain links TRBV29-1 to TRBJ2-7; tentatively, D is TRBD1 (5 bases). The germline V gene has CDR1 SQVTM and CDR2 ANQGSEA. Trimming removed 2 bases from V and 4 bases from J, with 9 bases in between. The CDR3 is made up of 12 amino acids. The CDR3 nucleotides read TGCAGCGTTGAAAATGACAGATACGAGCAGTACGTC. It translates to CSVENDRYEQYV.

This clonotype was picked up a small number of times. V gene TRBV28 combines with J gene TRBJ2-1, with D uncertain. Germline-derived CDR1 and CDR2 are MDHEN and SYDVKM. Trimming left V 1 base short and J 6 bases short, with 7 bases between. The CDR3 contains 13 residues. The chain's CDR3 is CASSLSGPNEQFF. The DNA for the CDR3 is TGTGCCAGCAGTTTATCGGGCCCCAATGAGCAGTTCTTC.

The chain combines TRBV19 with TRBJ1-5; 12 bases match TRBD1. The CDR3 covers 17 residues. The junction had 10 bases not matched to a gene; V was cut back by 4 bases and J by 6 bases. Germline V gene sequence: CDR1 LNHDA, CDR2 SQIVND (reference sequence). The CDR3 nucleotides read TGTGCCAGTAGTAAGCTTTCCGGGACAGGGGGCGGTCAGCCCCAGCATTTT. Encoded protein: CASSKLSGTGGGQPQHF.

This clonotype was seen at least ten times. The J gene is TRBJ2-3, the V gene TRBV11-3; 11 bases line up with TRBD2. The CDR3 covers 16 residues. The V segment lost 4 bases and the J segment 1 base; nucleotides outside the gene matches: 4. Germline CDR1 and CDR2: SGHNT and YENEEA. This chain's CDR3 is CASSYGLAGRTDTQYF. The CDR3 nucleotides read TGTGCCAGCAGCTACGGACTAGCGGGCCGCACAGATACGCAGTATTTT.

At least ten counts were recorded for this clonotype. The chain has TRBV4-1 and TRBJ1-4; possible D gene TRBD1, 6 bases. CDR3 length: 16 amino acids. V was clipped by 2 bases and J by 8 bases, with 18 bases between them. The germline CDR1 and CDR2 sequences are MGHRA and YSYEKL. Written as DNA, the CDR3 is TGCGCCAGCAGCCAAATTGGGGAGGCAGGGGACGAAAAACTGTTTTTT. Its translation: CASSQIGEAGDEKLFF.

This chain joins TRBV6-1 and TRBJ2-1; no reliable D call. The CDR3 sequence is 15 residues long. Germline V gives CDR1 MNHNS, CDR2 SASEGT. The V gene lost 5 bases and the J gene lost 3 bases, with 14 bases spanning the gap. The CDR3 protein is CASSPFLAVYNEQFF. The CDR3 DNA reads as TGTGCCAGCAGTCCCTTTCTCGCTGTCTACAATGAGCAGTTCTTC.

V is TRBV7-9 and J is TRBJ1-1; D is undetermined. V shed 1 base and J shed 7 bases, with 7 bases lying between them. CDR1 is SEHNR and CDR2 is FQNEAQ in the germline V gene (reference sequence). The CDR3 contains 12 residues. The CDR3 DNA reads TGTGCCAGCAGCTTAGTGGGATTTGAAGCTTTCTTT. Translating it yields CASSLVGFEAFF.

CDR3 region: CSARDPRGLAVETQYF. The DNA of the CDR3 is TGCAGTGCTAGAGATCCCAGGGGACTAGCGGTCGAGACCCAGTACTTC. This chain joins TRBV20-1 and TRBJ2-5; the match to TRBD2 covers 11 bases. The CDR3 runs 16 residues. The germline V gene has CDR1 DFQATT and CDR2 SNEGSKA (reference sequence). V was clipped by 0 bases and J by 5 bases; unmatched bases: 8.